The text below deals with one T cell receptor beta chain. Its matching antigen is unknown. Donors were nominally healthy when sampled, though unrecorded immune exposures were likely. This record comes from a study of cytomegalovirus exposure and HLA in healthy donors. Whole-study results and caveats: A few CMV-associated chains were confirmed in vitro to be specific for CMV antigens. Later analysis demonstrated an association between a missense DCLRE1C variant and TCR beta V- and J-gene trimming.

Researchers ran the PCR with 60 Vbeta and 13 Jbeta primers. Only in-frame clones appear in the TCRdb table, and some are missing; sequencing was by immunoSEQ multiplex PCR. Of approximately 170,000 clones in the sample, roughly 88% were seen once. The germline gives CDR1 KGHSH, CDR2 LQKENI. Trimming removed 3 bases at V and 4 bases at J, with 12 bases between. This CDR3 region has 14 residues. Sample: PBMCs. The source is a boy between 2 and 10 years old in good health and CMV-seronegative. The chain combines TRBV18 with TRBJ1-2, with D perhaps matching TRBD1 (5 bases). CDR3 DNA: TGTGCCAGCTCACCCGTAGGGGTCCCCTATGGCTACACCTTC. This sequence encodes CASSPVGVPYGYTF.